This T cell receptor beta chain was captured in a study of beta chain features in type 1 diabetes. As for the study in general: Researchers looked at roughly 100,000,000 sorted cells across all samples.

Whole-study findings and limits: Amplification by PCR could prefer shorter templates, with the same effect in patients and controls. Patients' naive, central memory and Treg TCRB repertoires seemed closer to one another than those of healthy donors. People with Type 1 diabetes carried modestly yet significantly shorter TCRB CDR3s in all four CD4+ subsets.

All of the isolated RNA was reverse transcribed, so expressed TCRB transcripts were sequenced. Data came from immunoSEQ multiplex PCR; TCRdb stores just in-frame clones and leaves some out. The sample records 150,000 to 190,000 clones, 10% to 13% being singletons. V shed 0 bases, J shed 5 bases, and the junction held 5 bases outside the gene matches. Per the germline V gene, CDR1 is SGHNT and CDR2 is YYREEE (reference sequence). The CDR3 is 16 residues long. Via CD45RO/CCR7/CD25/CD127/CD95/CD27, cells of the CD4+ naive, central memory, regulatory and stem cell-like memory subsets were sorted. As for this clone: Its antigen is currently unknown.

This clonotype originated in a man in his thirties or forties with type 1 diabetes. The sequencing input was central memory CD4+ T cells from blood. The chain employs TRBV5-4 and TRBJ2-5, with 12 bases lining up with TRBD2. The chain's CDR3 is CASSLVSSGRVETQYF. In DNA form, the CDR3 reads TGTGCCAGCAGCTTGGTGTCTAGCGGGAGGGTTGAGACCCAGTACTTC.